This T cell receptor (beta chain) was recovered during a study of blood T cell repertoires in COVID-19 (dated by TCRdb to the early 2020s). Broadly, across the study: Samples covering the acute and convalescent phases of COVID-19 were provided by collaborators in the United States, Italy and Spain. The prospective study material was composed of cDNA or gDNA derived from T cells, B-cell-depleted T cells, or PBMCs. The dataset comprised deeply sampled blood TCRbeta repertoires from subjects exposed to, actively infected with, or recovered from COVID-19. The repertoires were made available in a free public database intended to serve as a resource for research on the immune response to SARS-CoV-2. The samples were drawn from the first 160 participants of the ongoing ImmuneRACE study and from 950 to 1,500 subjects provided by 6 global collaborators. Sample metadata almost always included a de-identified subject ID, COVID-19 status, age in years and sex. HLA class I and class II types, where available, came from metadata supplied by the sample provider rather than from assay-based typing.

Each collaborating institution followed its own protocols to collect whole blood in K2EDTA tubes. For TCRbeta analysis, collaborators shipped samples as frozen whole blood, isolated PBMCs, or DNA extracted from either of those sample types. What the study reported, not specific to this receptor: How much clinical and demographic metadata was included differed by source and by participant, and the metadata was provided uncurated.

TCRbeta CDR3 regions were amplified from genomic DNA by means of the immunoSEQ Assay, a bias-controlled multiplex PCR. In the paper's pipeline: Nucleated cell counts per sample were estimated from amplification of reference gene primers within the assay. To quantify the absolute abundance of each unique TCRbeta CDR3 rearrangement, sequence reads were collapsed and filtered. For each sample, productive Simpson clonality was calculated as the square root of Simpson's diversity index over productive rearrangements. The source is immuneACCESS, and TCRdb retained only in-frame sequences with V and J called. Part of the clones is not carried over; for the studies checked, unresolved V genes explain less than half of this, and the remainder is unexplained. Clone size and V and J calls were adopted from that table, with D and trimming inferred from the DNA. In all, the sample holds under 250,000 clones, and about four fifths of those were seen once. 4.4% of the sample belongs to the ten largest clones.

CDR1 and CDR2, per the germline V gene, are SGHTA and FQGNSA. Trimming removed 5 bases from V and 7 bases from J; the gene matches leave 12 bases unexplained. The CDR3 sequence holds 16 residues, the cysteine and phenylalanine included. Solely the CDR3 DNA is kept, with 48 bases framed from the first base. Regarding this clone: Its antigen is currently not known. No base quality values were provided; no much bigger clone lies one nucleotide off.

The sequence links TRBV7-2 to TRBJ2-2; 8 of the junction bases match TRBD2. This clonotype originated in a man aged 50-59 years with active or convalescent COVID-19. The sample taken for sequencing was peripheral blood. DNA sequence: TGTGCCAGCAGCCAAACTCGCGGGGGGTGGAACGGGGAGCTGTTTTTT. This gives the protein CASSQTRGGWNGELFF.